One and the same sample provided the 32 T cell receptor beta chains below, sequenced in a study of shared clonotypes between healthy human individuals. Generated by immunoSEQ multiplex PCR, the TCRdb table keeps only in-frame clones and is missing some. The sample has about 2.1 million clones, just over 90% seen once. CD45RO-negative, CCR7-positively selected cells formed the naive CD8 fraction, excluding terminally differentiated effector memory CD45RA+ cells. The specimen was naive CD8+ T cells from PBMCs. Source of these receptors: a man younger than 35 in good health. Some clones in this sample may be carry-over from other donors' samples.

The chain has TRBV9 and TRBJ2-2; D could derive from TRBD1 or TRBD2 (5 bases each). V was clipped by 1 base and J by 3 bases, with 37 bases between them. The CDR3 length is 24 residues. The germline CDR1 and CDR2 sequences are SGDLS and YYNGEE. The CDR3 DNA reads TGTGCCAGCAGCGTATACCCCCTCGGGATGGGTCCCCCGGGGCTAAGGGAAGACACCGGGGAGCTGTTTTTT. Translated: CASSVYPLGMGPPGLREDTGELFF.

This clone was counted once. The CDR3 loop reads CASSLVGGTGRTEAFF. The CDR3 bases are TGTGCCAGCAGCTTAGTGGGGGGGACAGGGCGCACTGAAGCTTTCTTT. The rearrangement links TRBV11-2 to TRBJ1-1, with 9 positions matching TRBD1. The V segment lost 1 base and the J segment 4 bases; nucleotides outside the gene matches: 7. In germline, CDR1 is SGHAT, CDR2 FQNNGV. This CDR3 contains 16 residues.

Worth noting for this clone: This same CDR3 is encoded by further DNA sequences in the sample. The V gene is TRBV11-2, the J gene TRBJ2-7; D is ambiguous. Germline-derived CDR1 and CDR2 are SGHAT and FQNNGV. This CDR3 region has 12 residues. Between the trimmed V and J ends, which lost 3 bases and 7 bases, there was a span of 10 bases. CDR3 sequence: CASSLGPLEQYF. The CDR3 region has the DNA TGTGCCAGCAGCTTGGGCCCTTTAGAGCAGTACTTC.

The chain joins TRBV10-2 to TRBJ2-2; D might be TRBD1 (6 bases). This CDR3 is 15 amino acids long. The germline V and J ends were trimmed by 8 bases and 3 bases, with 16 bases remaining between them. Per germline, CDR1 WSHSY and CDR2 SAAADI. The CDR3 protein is CASEGQPGDTGELFF. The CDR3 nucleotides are TGCGCCAGCGAAGGACAGCCCGGGGACACCGGGGAGCTGTTTTTT.

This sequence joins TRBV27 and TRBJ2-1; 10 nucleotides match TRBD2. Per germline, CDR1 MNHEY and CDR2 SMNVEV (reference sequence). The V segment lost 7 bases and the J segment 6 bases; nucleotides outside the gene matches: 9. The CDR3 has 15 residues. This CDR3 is CASTGGASGSNEQFF. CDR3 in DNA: TGTGCCAGCACCGGAGGGGCTAGCGGGAGCAATGAGCAGTTCTTC.

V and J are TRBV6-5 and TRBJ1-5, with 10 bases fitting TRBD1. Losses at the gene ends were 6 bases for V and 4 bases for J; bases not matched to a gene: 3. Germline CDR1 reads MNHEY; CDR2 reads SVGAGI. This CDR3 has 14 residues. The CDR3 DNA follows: TGTGCCAGCAGGGGGACAGGGGAAAATCAGCCCCAGCATTTT. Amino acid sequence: CASRGTGENQPQHF.

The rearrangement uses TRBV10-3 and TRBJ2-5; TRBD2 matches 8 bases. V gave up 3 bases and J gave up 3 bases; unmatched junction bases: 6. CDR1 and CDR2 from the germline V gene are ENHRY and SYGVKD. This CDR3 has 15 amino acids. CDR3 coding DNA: TGTGCCATCAGTGACCGTTCAGCGGGGGAAGAGACCCAGTACTTC. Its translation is CAISDRSAGEETQYF.

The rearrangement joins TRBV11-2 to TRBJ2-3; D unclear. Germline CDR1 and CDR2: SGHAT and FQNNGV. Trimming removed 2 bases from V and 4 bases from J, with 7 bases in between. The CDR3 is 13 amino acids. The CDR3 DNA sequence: TGTGCCAGCAGCTTAACGGTAGCAGATACGCAGTATTTT. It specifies CASSLTVADTQYF.

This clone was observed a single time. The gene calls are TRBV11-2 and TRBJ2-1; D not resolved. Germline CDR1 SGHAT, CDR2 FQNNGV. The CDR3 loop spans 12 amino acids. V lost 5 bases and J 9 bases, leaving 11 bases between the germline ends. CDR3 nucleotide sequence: TGTGCCAGCAGCCCCCTCGTTGGTGAGCAGTTCTTC. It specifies CASSPLVGEQFF.

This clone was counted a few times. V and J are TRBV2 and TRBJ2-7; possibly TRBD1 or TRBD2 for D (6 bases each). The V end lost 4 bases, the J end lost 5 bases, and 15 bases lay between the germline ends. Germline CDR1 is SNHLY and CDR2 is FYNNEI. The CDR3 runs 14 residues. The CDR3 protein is CASSGGGRGHEQYF. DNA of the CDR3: TGTGCCAGCAGTGGAGGGGGGAGAGGCCACGAGCAGTACTTC.

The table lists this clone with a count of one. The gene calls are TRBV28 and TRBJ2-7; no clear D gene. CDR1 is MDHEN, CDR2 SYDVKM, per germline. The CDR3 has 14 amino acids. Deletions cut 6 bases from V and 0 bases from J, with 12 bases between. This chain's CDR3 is CASRLAASSYEQYF. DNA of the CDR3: TGTGCCAGCAGGCTTGCAGCTTCCTCCTACGAGCAGTACTTC.

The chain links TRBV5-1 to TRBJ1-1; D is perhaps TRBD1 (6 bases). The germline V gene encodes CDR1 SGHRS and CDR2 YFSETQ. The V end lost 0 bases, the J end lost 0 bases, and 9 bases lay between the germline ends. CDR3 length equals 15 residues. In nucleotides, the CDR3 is TGCGCCAGCAGCTTGGTAAGGGGGGTGAACACTGAAGCTTTCTTT. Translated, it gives CASSLVRGVNTEAFF.

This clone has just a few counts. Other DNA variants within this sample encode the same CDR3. This CDR3 reads CAWSDGYGYTF. CDR3 nucleotides: TGTGCCTGGAGTGATGGCTATGGCTACACCTTC. This chain links TRBV30 with TRBJ1-2; D is undetermined. The germline V gene has CDR1 GTSNPN and CDR2 SVGIG (reference sequence). The CDR3 runs 11 residues. The ends were cut back, 1 base at V and 4 bases at J, with 4 bases in the middle.

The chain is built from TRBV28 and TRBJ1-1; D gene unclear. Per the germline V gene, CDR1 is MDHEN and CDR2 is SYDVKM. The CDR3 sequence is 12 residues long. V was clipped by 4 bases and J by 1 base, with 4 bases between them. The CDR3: CASSWANTEAFF. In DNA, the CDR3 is TGTGCCAGCAGTTGGGCGAACACTGAAGCTTTCTTT.

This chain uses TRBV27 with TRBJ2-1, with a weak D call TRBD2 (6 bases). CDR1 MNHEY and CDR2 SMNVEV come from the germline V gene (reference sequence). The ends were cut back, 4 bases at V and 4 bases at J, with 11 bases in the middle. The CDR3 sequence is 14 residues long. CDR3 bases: TGTGCCAGCAGTTCATGGGACTTTTACAATGAGCAGTTCTTC. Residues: CASSSWDFYNEQFF.

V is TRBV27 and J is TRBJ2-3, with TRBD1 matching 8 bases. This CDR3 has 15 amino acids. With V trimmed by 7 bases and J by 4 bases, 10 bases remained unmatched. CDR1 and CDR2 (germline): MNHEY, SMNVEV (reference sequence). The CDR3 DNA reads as TGTGCCAGCATGAGGCCAGGGGGCTTCCCAGATACGCAGTATTTT. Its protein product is CASMRPGGFPDTQYF.

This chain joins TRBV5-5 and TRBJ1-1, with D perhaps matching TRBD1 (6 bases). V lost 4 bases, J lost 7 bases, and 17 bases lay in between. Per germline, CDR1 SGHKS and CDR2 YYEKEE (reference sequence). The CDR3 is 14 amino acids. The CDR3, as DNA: TGTGCCAGCAGCACGGGTTCAGGGGTGAATGAAGCTTTCTTT. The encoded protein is CASSTGSGVNEAFF. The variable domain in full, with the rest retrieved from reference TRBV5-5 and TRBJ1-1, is DAGVTQSPTHLIKTRGQQVTLRCSPISGHKSVSWYQQVLGQGPQFIFQYYEKEERGRGNFPDRFSARQFPNYSSELNVNALLLGDSALYLCASSTGSGVNEAFFGQGTRLTVV.

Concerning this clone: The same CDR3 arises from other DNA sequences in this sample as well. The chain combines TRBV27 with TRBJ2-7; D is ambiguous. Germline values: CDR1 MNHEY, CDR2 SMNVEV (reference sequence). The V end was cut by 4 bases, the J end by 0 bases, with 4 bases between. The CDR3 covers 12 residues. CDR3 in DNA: TGTGCCAGCAGTTCGGACTCCTACGAGCAGTACTTC. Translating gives CASSSDSYEQYF.

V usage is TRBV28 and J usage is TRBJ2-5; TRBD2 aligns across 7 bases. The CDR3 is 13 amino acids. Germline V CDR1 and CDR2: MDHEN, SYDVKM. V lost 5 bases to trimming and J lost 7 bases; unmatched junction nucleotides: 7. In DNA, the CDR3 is TGTGCCAGCAGTCAAGGACTAGTGGTGACCCAGTACTTC. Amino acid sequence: CASSQGLVVTQYF.

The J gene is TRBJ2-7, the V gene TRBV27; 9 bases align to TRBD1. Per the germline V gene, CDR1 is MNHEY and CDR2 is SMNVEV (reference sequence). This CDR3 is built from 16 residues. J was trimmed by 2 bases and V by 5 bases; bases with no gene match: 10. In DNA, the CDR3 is TGTGCCAGCAGTGTATTGCCGGGACAGGGAACCTACGAGCAGTACTTC. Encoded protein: CASSVLPGQGTYEQYF.

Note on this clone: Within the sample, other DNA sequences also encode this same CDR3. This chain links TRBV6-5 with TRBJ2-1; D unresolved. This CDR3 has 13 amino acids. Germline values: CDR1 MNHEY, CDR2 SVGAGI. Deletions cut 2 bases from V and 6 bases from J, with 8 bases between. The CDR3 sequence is CASSYRRGNEQFF. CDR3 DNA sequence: TGTGCCAGCAGTTACCGGCGAGGCAATGAGCAGTTCTTC.

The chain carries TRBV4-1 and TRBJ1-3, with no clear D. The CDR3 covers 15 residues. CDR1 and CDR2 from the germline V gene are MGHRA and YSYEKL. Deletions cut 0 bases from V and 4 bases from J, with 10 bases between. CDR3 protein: CASSQDRHEGNTIYF. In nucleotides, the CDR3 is TGCGCCAGCAGCCAAGATCGACATGAGGGAAACACCATATATTTT.

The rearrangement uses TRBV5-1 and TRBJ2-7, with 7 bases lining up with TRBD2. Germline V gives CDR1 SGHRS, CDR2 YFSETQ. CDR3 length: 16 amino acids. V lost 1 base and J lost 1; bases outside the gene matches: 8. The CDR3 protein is CASSLREAGKSYEQYF. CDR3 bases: TGCGCCAGCAGCTTGAGGGAAGCGGGAAAGTCCTACGAGCAGTACTTC. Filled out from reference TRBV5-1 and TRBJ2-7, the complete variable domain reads KAGVTQTPRYLIKTRGQQVTLSCSPISGHRSVSWYQQTPGQGLQFLFEYFSETQRNKGNFPGRFSGRQFSNSRSEMNVSTLELGDSALYLCASSLREAGKSYEQYFGPGTRLTVT.

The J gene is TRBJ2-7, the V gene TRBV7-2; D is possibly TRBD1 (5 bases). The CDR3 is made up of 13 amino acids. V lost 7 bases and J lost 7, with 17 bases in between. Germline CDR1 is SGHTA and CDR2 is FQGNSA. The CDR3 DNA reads TGTGCCAGCACCTCCCAAGTGGGGCGGGAGCAGTACTTC. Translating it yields CASTSQVGREQYF.

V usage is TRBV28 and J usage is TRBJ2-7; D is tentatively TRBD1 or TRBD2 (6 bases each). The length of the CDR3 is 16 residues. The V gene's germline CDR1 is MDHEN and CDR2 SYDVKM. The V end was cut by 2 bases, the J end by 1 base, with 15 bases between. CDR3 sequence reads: CASSLSPEGGSYEQYF. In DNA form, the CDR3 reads TGTGCCAGCAGTTTAAGTCCAGAGGGGGGATCCTACGAGCAGTACTTC.

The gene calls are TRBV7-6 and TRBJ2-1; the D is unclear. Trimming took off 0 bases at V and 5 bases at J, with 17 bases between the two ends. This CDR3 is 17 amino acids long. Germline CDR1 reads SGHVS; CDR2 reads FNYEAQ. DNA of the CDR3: TGTGCCAGCAGCTTAGCGGTACCGCCAGGAAGGGACAATGAGCAGTTCTTC. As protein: CASSLAVPPGRDNEQFF.

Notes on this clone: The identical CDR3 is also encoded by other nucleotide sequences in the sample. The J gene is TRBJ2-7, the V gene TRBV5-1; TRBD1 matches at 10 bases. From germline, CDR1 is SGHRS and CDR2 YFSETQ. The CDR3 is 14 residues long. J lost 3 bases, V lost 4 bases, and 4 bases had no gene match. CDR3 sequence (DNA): TGCGCCAGCAGCCTAAGGACAGGGGGCTACGAGCAGTACTTC. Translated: CASSLRTGGYEQYF.

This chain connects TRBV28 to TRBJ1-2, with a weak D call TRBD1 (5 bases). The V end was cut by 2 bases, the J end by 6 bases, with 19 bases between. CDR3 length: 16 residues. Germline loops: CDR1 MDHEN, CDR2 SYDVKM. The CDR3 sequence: CASSLMAGRRWNGYTF. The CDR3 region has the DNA TGTGCCAGCAGTTTAATGGCAGGGAGACGTTGGAATGGCTACACCTTC.

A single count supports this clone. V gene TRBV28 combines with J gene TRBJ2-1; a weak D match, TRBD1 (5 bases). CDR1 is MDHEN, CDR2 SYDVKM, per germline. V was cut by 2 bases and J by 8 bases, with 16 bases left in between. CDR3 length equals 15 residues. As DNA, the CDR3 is TGTGCCAGCAGTTTAGGGGTACAGGTATTGCATGAGCAGTTCTTC. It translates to CASSLGVQVLHEQFF.

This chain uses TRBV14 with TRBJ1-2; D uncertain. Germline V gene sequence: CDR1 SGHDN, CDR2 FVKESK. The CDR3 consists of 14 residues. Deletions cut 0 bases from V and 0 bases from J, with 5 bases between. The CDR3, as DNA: TGTGCCAGCAGCCAAGATACAGCTAACTATGGCTACACCTTC. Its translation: CASSQDTANYGYTF. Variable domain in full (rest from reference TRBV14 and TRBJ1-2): EAGVTQFPSHSVIEKGQTVTLRCDPISGHDNLYWYRRVMGKEIKFLLHFVKESKQDESGMPNNRFLAERTGGTYSTLKVQPAELEDSGVYFCASSQDTANYGYTFGSGTRLTVV.

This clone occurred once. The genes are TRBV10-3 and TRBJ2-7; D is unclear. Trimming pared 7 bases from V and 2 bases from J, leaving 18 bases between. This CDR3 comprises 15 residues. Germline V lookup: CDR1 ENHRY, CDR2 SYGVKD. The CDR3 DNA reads TGTGCCATCAAGGCCAGTCCCAGTCAAACCTACGAGCAGTACTTC. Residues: CAIKASPSQTYEQYF.

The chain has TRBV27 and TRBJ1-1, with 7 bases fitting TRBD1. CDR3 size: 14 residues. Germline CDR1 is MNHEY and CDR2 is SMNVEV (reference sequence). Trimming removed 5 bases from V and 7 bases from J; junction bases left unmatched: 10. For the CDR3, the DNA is TGTGCCAGCAGTCCGGATTACAGGGGAGATGAAGCTTTCTTT. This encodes CASSPDYRGDEAFF.